This record covers a single T cell receptor (beta chain). This sample includes further DNA sequences coding for the same CDR3. Method: immunoSEQ multiplex PCR; TCRdb's copy keeps in-frame clones and lacks some. The table has around 250,000 clones, 90% seen once. The data belong to a study of cytomegalovirus exposure and HLA in healthy donors. Per the germline V gene, CDR1 is MDHEN and CDR2 is SYDVKM. Unmatched junction bases numbered 2, after V lost 3 bases and J lost 2 bases. The CDR3 runs 14 residues. The source is a woman aged 18-35 years in good health and CMV-seronegative. The sequenced material came from PBMCs. V is TRBV28 and J is TRBJ2-3; 7 positions match TRBD1. The CDR3 sequence: CASSLDRNTDTQYF. CDR3 DNA: TGTGCCAGCAGTTTGGACAGGAACACAGATACGCAGTATTTT.